The 10 T cell receptor beta chains listed next were all sequenced from one sample in a study of radiation and T cells in renal cell carcinoma. Time point noted: blood 4 weeks post-SBRT, at nephrectomy. Treatment indicated: 15 Gy SBRT to primary tumor, nephrectomy 4 weeks later. TCRdb's table, derived via immunoSEQ multiplex PCR, lists solely in-frame clones and lacks some. The sample yields 140,000 to 150,000 clones, 75% to 90% seen once. The material sequenced was blood, taken from a patient whose treatment included radiotherapy and nephrectomy. Receptors originate from a woman aged 45-59 years with renal cell carcinoma.

The count of this clone is one. The chain couples TRBV19 to TRBJ1-1; weak D call: TRBD1 (5 bases). This CDR3 has 13 amino acids. Germline lookup yields CDR1 LNHDA and CDR2 SQIVND (reference sequence). V lost 5 bases and J 1 base, leaving 8 bases between the germline ends. CDR3 loop: CASSSQANTEAFF. Here the CDR3 DNA reads TGTGCCAGTAGTTCACAGGCGAACACTGAAGCTTTCTTT.

The chain joins TRBV19 to TRBJ2-7; 10 bases are shared with TRBD1. This CDR3 spans 15 amino acids. CDR1 and CDR2 from the germline V gene are LNHDA and SQIVND (reference sequence). Unmatched junction bases numbered 4, after V lost 3 bases and J lost 2 bases. DNA for the CDR3: TGTGCCAGTAGTATGGACAGGGGGGGACCCTACGAGCAGTACTTC. This sequence encodes CASSMDRGGPYEQYF.

This chain connects TRBV5-1 to TRBJ2-7; D remains ambiguous. Trimming pared 0 bases from V and 3 bases from J, leaving 7 bases between. CDR1 is SGHRS and CDR2 is YFSETQ in the germline V gene. This CDR3 has 13 residues. CDR3 DNA sequence: TGCGCCAGCAGCTTGGACGACATCTACGAGCAGTACTTC. It yields the protein CASSLDDIYEQYF.

The rearrangement joins TRBV7-2 to TRBJ2-7, with 7 bases lining up with TRBD1. The junction had 12 bases not matched to a gene; V was cut back by 1 base and J by 3 bases. The CDR3 extends over 17 amino acids. Germline V gene sequence: CDR1 SGHTA, CDR2 FQGNSA. The CDR3 bases are TGTGCCAGCAGCTTAGGCCCTTCCCCCAGGGGGAGCTACGAGCAGTACTTC. This sequence encodes CASSLGPSPRGSYEQYF.

For the CDR3, the DNA is TGCGCCAGCAGCTTGAGCCCCCTACTAGCGGATAGCACAGATACGCAGTATTTT. Translation: CASSLSPLLADSTDTQYF. The chain links TRBV5-1 to TRBJ2-3; 8 bases match TRBD2. V was clipped by 1 base and J by 0 bases; unmatched bases: 10. Germline loops: CDR1 SGHRS, CDR2 YFSETQ. The CDR3 totals 18 residues.

The rearrangement uses TRBV27 and TRBJ1-4, with no clear D. V was shortened by 1 base and J by 8 bases, with 8 bases between the two germline ends. The germline gives CDR1 MNHEY, CDR2 SMNVEV (reference sequence). The CDR3 is 13 amino acids. The CDR3 spells CASSLYNREKLFF. CDR3 nucleotides: TGTGCCAGCAGTTTATATAATCGGGAAAAACTGTTTTTT. The full variable domain, in which reference TRBV27 and TRBJ1-4 provide the parts outside the CDR3, is EAQVTQNPRYLITVTGKKLTVTCSQNMNHEYMSWYRQDPGLGLRQIYYSMNVEVTDKGDVPEGYKVSRKEKRNFPLILESPSPNQTSLYFCASSLYNREKLFFGSGTQLSVL.

This chain connects TRBV6-1 to TRBJ2-7; tentatively, D is TRBD2 (6 bases). From germline, CDR1 is MNHNS and CDR2 SASEGT. The V end was cut by 1 base, the J end by 5 bases, with 15 bases between. This CDR3 spans 15 amino acids. This CDR3 is CASSEVWDSSDEQYF. CDR3 nucleotide sequence: TGTGCCAGCAGTGAAGTTTGGGACTCATCTGACGAGCAGTACTTC.

The rearrangement links TRBV27 to TRBJ2-7, with a weak D call TRBD1 (5 bases). Trimming shortened V by 1 base and J by 5 bases, and 9 bases separated the two germline ends. Per the germline V gene, CDR1 is MNHEY and CDR2 is SMNVEV (reference sequence). This CDR3 contains 13 residues. CDR3 nucleotide sequence: TGTGCCAGCAGTTTATACCAGGGCCACGAGCAGTACTTC. This translates into CASSLYQGHEQYF.

CDR3 DNA sequence: TGTGCCACCCGCCGGGACAGGGAAGGGTCTCAGCCCCAGCATTTT. Its protein product is CATRRDREGSQPQHF. The chain recombines TRBV27 with TRBJ1-5; 9 positions match TRBD1. Losses at the gene ends were 10 bases for V and 6 bases for J; bases not matched to a gene: 13. CDR1 is MNHEY, CDR2 SMNVEV, per germline (reference sequence). The CDR3 runs to 15 residues.

The chain combines TRBV25-1 with TRBJ2-7; 7 nucleotides align to TRBD1. Per germline, CDR1 MGHDK and CDR2 SYGVNS. The V and J ends lost 5 bases and 0 bases, in that order; junction bases with no gene match: 7. The CDR3 length is 15 residues. The CDR3 sequence: CASSPQGPSSYEQYF. The CDR3 region has the DNA TGTGCCAGCAGTCCACAGGGGCCAAGCTCCTACGAGCAGTACTTC.